The 11 T cell receptor beta chains listed next were all sequenced from one sample in a study of PD-1 blockade in classical Hodgkin lymphoma. All the patients suffered relapse after autologous stem cell transplantation, and brentuximab vedotin exposure differed. Magnetic negative selection isolated CD8+ T cells from thawed PBMCs. Sequencing used immunoSEQ multiplex PCR; TCRdb keeps in-frame clones, though not all of them. The sample carries about 4,500 clones, 70% to 80% recorded once. Sequences were derived from CD8+ T cells from blood, sampled at baseline. These receptors originate from a human donor with classical Hodgkin lymphoma.

V and J are TRBV9 and TRBJ2-1; no firm D call. CDR1 and CDR2 (germline): SGDLS, YYNGEE. This CDR3 has 12 residues. V lost 0 bases, J lost 6 bases, and 4 bases lay in between. CDR3 loop: CASSVAPNEQFF. The CDR3 DNA is TGTGCCAGCAGCGTAGCTCCCAATGAGCAGTTCTTC. The complete variable domain, with remaining parts taken from reference TRBV9 and TRBJ2-1, reads DSGVTQTPKHLITATGQRVTLRCSPRSGDLSVYWYQQSLDQGLQFLIQYYNGEERAKGNILERFSAQQFPDLHSELNLSSLELGDSALYFCASSVAPNEQFFGPGTRLTVL.

The chain employs TRBV2 and TRBJ1-5; D gene ambiguous. Germline V gene lookup returns CDR1 SNHLY and CDR2 FYNNEI. There are 18 residues in the CDR3. Trimming stripped 5 bases from V and 2 bases from J, with 22 bases between. The CDR3 DNA is TGTGCCAGCAGTTTAGCCAGCCTGCAATTTAAAGGCAATCAGCCCCAGCATTTT. Translated, it gives CASSLASLQFKGNQPQHF.

This chain uses TRBV6-1 with TRBJ1-2; no clear D gene. Trimming left V 5 bases short and J 6 bases short, with 4 bases between. The CDR3 extends over 10 amino acids. CDR1 and CDR2 from the germline V gene are MNHNS and SASEGT. The DNA of the CDR3 is TGTGCCAGCAGTTATGATGGCTACACCTTC. Its translation is CASSYDGYTF.

There are a few counts of this clone. The V call is TRBV27, the J call TRBJ2-3; D tentatively reads TRBD1 or TRBD2 (6 bases each). This CDR3 is 14 amino acids long. Germline V CDR1 and CDR2: MNHEY, SMNVEV (reference sequence). V lost 4 bases, J lost 2 bases, and 10 bases lay in between. The CDR3 spells CASSSWGATDTQYF. The DNA for the CDR3 is TGTGCCAGCAGTTCGTGGGGGGCCACAGATACGCAGTATTTT.

CDR3 nucleotide sequence: TGTGCCTGGAGTTGGCAGAATAGCAATCAGCCCCAGCATTTT. Translation: CAWSWQNSNQPQHF. The V and J genes are TRBV30 and TRBJ1-5; D not resolved. V was shortened by 2 bases and J by 0 bases, with 8 bases between the two germline ends. Germline V gene lookup returns CDR1 GTSNPN and CDR2 SVGIG (reference sequence). This CDR3 comprises 14 residues.

This chain connects TRBV30 to TRBJ2-7, with D tentatively TRBD1 (5 bases). Germline V gene lookup returns CDR1 GTSNPN and CDR2 SVGIG (reference sequence). The V gene lost 5 bases and the J gene lost 2 bases, with 13 bases spanning the gap. This CDR3 region has 13 residues. The CDR3 here is CAWETVRAYEQYF. In nucleotides, the CDR3 is TGTGCCTGGGAGACAGTTAGGGCCTACGAGCAGTACTTC.

In DNA form, the CDR3 reads TGTGCCAGCAGTTACTCGACTGGACTGAACACTGAAGCTTTCTTT. It translates to CASSYSTGLNTEAFF. V gene TRBV6-5 combines with J gene TRBJ1-1, with D unclear. The V end was cut by 0 bases, the J end by 0 bases, with 8 bases between. CDR1 and CDR2 from the germline V gene are MNHEY and SVGAGI. The CDR3 contains 15 residues.

V gene TRBV13 combines with J gene TRBJ2-1; D could derive from TRBD1 or TRBD2 (5 bases each). Per the germline V gene, CDR1 is PRHDT and CDR2 is FYEKMQ (reference sequence). Trimming cost V 0 bases and J 7 bases, with 7 bases left between them. The CDR3 has 13 amino acids. As DNA, the CDR3 is TGTGCCAGCAGCTTAGGTGAGGGGAATGAGCAGTTCTTC. Amino acids: CASSLGEGNEQFF.

This chain uses TRBV11-2 with TRBJ2-3; 10 bases are a match to TRBD2. CDR1 SGHAT and CDR2 FQNNGV come from the germline V gene. Trimming cost V 4 bases and J 4 bases; bases outside gene matches: 5. The CDR3 extends over 15 amino acids. CDR3 DNA: TGTGCCAGCAGCTCGACTAGCGGGCCCTCAGATACGCAGTATTTT. Protein: CASSSTSGPSDTQYF.

The rearrangement joins TRBV14 to TRBJ2-7; D not resolved. The CDR3 totals 12 residues. Trimming removed 3 bases at V and 0 bases at J, with 3 bases between. Germline CDR1 and CDR2: SGHDN and FVKESK. Here the CDR3 DNA reads TGTGCCAGCAGCCAGGCCTCCTACGAGCAGTACTTC. Encoded protein: CASSQASYEQYF.

The rearrangement uses TRBV6-5 and TRBJ2-1, with TRBD2 identical over 11 bases. With 5 bases clipped from V and 8 bases from J, the junction kept 5 bases outside the gene matches. CDR3 length: 14 amino acids. Germline CDR1 MNHEY, CDR2 SVGAGI. The CDR3 bases are TGTGCCAGCAGTATTAGCGGGGGGGCGGATGAGCAGTTCTTC. It translates to CASSISGGADEQFF.